This T cell receptor beta chain was captured in a study of blood T cell repertoires in COVID-19. Some clones are missing from TCRdb's copy, which holds only in-frame ones; the method was immunoSEQ multiplex PCR. Among some 320,000 clones listed, roughly 86% were seen once. CDR3 size: 15 residues. The ends were cut back, 0 bases at V and 0 bases at J, with 8 bases in the middle. Germline CDR1 is LGHNA and CDR2 is YNFKEQ. The specimen sequenced was PBMCs or T cells enriched from blood (not recorded which). This TCR came from a woman in her twenties or thirties who had recovered from COVID-19. The gene calls are TRBV4-2 and TRBJ1-1, with D unresolved. The CDR3 nucleotides read TGTGCCAGCAGCCAAGAATCGCAGATGAACACTGAAGCTTTCTTT. Translating it yields CASSQESQMNTEAFF.